The 21 T cell receptor beta chains presented below share a single source sample, sequenced in a study of blood T cell repertoires in COVID-19. Produced via immunoSEQ multiplex PCR; TCRdb's table is partial and in-frame only. This table has about 280,000 clones, approximately 86% appearing once. Source material: peripheral blood. The source of these receptors is a man aged 18 to 35 with active or convalescent COVID-19.

The V call is TRBV5-6, the J call TRBJ2-4; D is possibly TRBD1 (6 bases). Germline loops: CDR1 SGHDT, CDR2 YYEEEE. The CDR3 extends over 15 amino acids. Between the trimmed V and J ends, which lost 4 bases and 2 bases, there was a span of 13 bases. CDR3 nucleotide sequence: TGTGCCAGCAGCCACCCCACAGGGTCCAAAAACATTCAGTACTTC. Residues: CASSHPTGSKNIQYF.

V is TRBV6-5 and J is TRBJ2-7; TRBD2 matches 8 bases. Germline V gene sequence: CDR1 MNHEY, CDR2 SVGAGI. CDR3 length equals 15 residues. V gave up 2 bases and J gave up 3 bases; unmatched junction bases: 6. CDR3 coding DNA: TGTGCCAGCAGTTACGGGGCGGGGGGCATCTACGAGCAGTACTTC. Its protein is CASSYGAGGIYEQYF.

The chain employs TRBV11-3 and TRBJ2-1, with 8 bases identical to TRBD2. CDR1 is SGHNT and CDR2 is YENEEA in the germline V gene. With V trimmed by 5 bases and J by 0 bases, 3 bases remained unmatched. The CDR3 contains 15 residues. The CDR3 nucleotides are TGTGCCAGCAGCCGCGGGGGGAGCTCCTACAATGAGCAGTTCTTC. It encodes CASSRGGSSYNEQFF. Filled out from reference TRBV11-3 and TRBJ2-1, the complete variable domain reads EAGVVQSPRYKIIEKKQPVAFWCNPISGHNTLYWYLQNLGQGPELLIRYENEEAVDDSQLPKDRFSAERLKGVDSTLKIQPAELGDSAVYLCASSRGGSSYNEQFFGPGTRLTVL.

Comments on this clone: An end of the junction differs from the germline gene, which may be a read error. The rearrangement links TRBV13 to TRBJ1-5, with TRBD1 as a possible D gene (6 bases). The CDR3 runs 12 residues. Germline loops: CDR1 PRHDT, CDR2 FYEKMQ (reference sequence). In nucleotides, the CDR3 is TGTGCCGGCAGCTTGGGCAGGGGTACCCAGCATTTT. The encoded protein is CAGSLGRGTQHF. The full variable domain, completed using reference TRBV13 and TRBJ1-5, is AAGVIQSPRHLIKEKRETATLKCYPIPRHDTVYWYQQGPGQDPQFLISFYEKMQSDKGSIPDRFSAQQFSDYHSELNMSSLELGDSALYFCAGSLGRGTQHFGDGTRLSIL.

The chain employs TRBV2 and TRBJ2-7; tentatively, D is TRBD2 (6 bases). Germline CDR1 is SNHLY and CDR2 is FYNNEI. This CDR3 is built from 13 residues. V was trimmed by 8 bases and J by 2 bases, leaving 13 bases between them. The chain's CDR3 is CASGLSGPYEQYF. The CDR3 nucleotides are TGTGCCAGCGGCCTTAGCGGCCCCTACGAGCAGTACTTC.

Only a few counts were recorded for this clone. The chain has TRBV19 and TRBJ1-2; TRBD1 matches 7 bases. V lost 5 bases to trimming and J lost 6 bases; unmatched junction nucleotides: 9. The germline V gene encodes CDR1 LNHDA and CDR2 SQIVND (reference sequence). This CDR3 has 14 residues. The CDR3 region is CASSLLGGGDGYTF. DNA for the CDR3: TGTGCCAGTAGTCTCCTCGGAGGGGGCGATGGCTACACCTTC.

The gene calls are TRBV4-3 and TRBJ2-1, with TRBD2 matching over 13 bases. Looked up from germline, CDR1 is LGHNA and CDR2 is YSLEER. V was pared by 1 base and J by 7 bases, with 4 bases of the junction left unmatched. There are 16 residues in the CDR3. Here the CDR3 reads CASSQVLAGGQNEQFF. Here the CDR3 DNA reads TGCGCCAGCAGCCAAGTACTAGCGGGGGGGCAGAATGAGCAGTTCTTC.

V usage is TRBV5-8 and J usage is TRBJ2-7; TRBD1 agrees at 8 bases. This CDR3 contains 14 residues. Germline CDR1 is SGHTS and CDR2 is YDEGEE. J gave up 3 bases and V 4 bases, and 6 bases lay outside the gene matches. The CDR3: CASSIGQGGYEQYF. For the CDR3, the DNA is TGTGCCAGCAGCATCGGACAGGGAGGCTACGAGCAGTACTTC.

V is TRBV7-8 and J is TRBJ2-3, with a possible D match to TRBD2 (5 bases). This CDR3 comprises 12 residues. V lost 6 bases and J 6 bases, leaving 10 bases between the germline ends. CDR1 SGHVS and CDR2 FQNEAQ come from the germline V gene. CDR3 protein: CASRPGLDTQYF. DNA of the CDR3: TGTGCCAGCAGACCCGGACTTGATACGCAGTATTTT.

The rearrangement joins TRBV7-9 to TRBJ1-2; 7 bases fit TRBD1. The V and J ends lost 3 bases and 8 bases, in that order; junction bases with no gene match: 6. Germline lookup yields CDR1 SEHNR and CDR2 FQNEAQ (reference sequence). CDR3 length: 13 amino acids. This CDR3 reads CASSLEGAYGYTF. The CDR3 DNA reads as TGTGCCAGCAGCTTGGAGGGGGCTTACGGCTACACCTTC.

The sample holds a few counts of this clone. The chain combines TRBV9 with TRBJ2-7, with D perhaps matching TRBD1 (5 bases). There are 16 residues in the CDR3. Between the trimmed V and J ends, which lost 3 bases and 3 bases, there was a span of 19 bases. Germline V gene lookup returns CDR1 SGDLS and CDR2 YYNGEE. CDR3 in DNA: TGTGCCAGCAGCGCCTTGTCAGGGTTTTCGAGCTACGAGCAGTACTTC. Its translation is CASSALSGFSSYEQYF. The full variable domain, in which reference TRBV9 and TRBJ2-7 provide the parts outside the CDR3, is DSGVTQTPKHLITATGQRVTLRCSPRSGDLSVYWYQQSLDQGLQFLIQYYNGEERAKGNILERFSAQQFPDLHSELNLSSLELGDSALYFCASSALSGFSSYEQYFGPGTRLTVT.

Comments on this clone: This sample includes further DNA sequences coding for the same CDR3. This chain connects TRBV6-5 to TRBJ2-3, with 11 bases identical to TRBD2. Germline V gene sequence: CDR1 MNHEY, CDR2 SVGAGI. The CDR3 extends over 16 amino acids. Trimming took 0 bases from V and 1 from J; bases not matched to a gene: 0. DNA for the CDR3: TGTGCCAGCAGTTACTCGGGACTAGCGGGCACAGATACGCAGTATTTT. Translated, it gives CASSYSGLAGTDTQYF.

J is TRBJ2-7 and V is TRBV9, with 8 bases that match TRBD1. V trimming: 4 bases; J trimming: 2 bases; junction bases outside the gene matches: 8. In germline, CDR1 is SGDLS, CDR2 YYNGEE. CDR3 size: 15 residues. CDR3 in DNA: TGTGCCAGCAGCCGCGGCGGACAGGGAACCTACGAGCAGTACTTC. Its protein is CASSRGGQGTYEQYF.

This chain uses TRBV3-1 (or the pseudogene TRBV3-2) with TRBJ1-6; 9 bases line up with TRBD1. V lost 5 bases and J lost 3; bases outside the gene matches: 5. Per germline, CDR1 LGHDT and CDR2 YNNKEL (reference sequence). The CDR3 spans 16 residues. CDR3 amino acids: CASSFRDRDYNSPLHF. In DNA, the CDR3 is TGTGCCAGCAGCTTCCGGGACAGGGACTATAATTCACCCCTCCACTTT.

The chain has TRBV5-1 and TRBJ1-4, with 7 bases lining up with TRBD1. The CDR3 spans 14 residues. Germline values: CDR1 SGHRS, CDR2 YFSETQ. Trimming at V came to 5 bases and at J to 7 bases, leaving 8 bases not matched to a gene. The CDR3 here is CASRRQGSGEKLFF. For the CDR3, the DNA is TGCGCCAGCAGAAGACAGGGCTCGGGTGAAAAACTGTTTTTT.

The chain joins TRBV27 to TRBJ2-5; D might be TRBD1 (5 bases). V lost 5 bases and J lost 4, with 17 bases in between. Germline V gene data show CDR1 as MNHEY and CDR2 as SMNVEV (reference sequence). This CDR3 is built from 15 residues. CDR3 sequence (DNA): TGTGCCAGCAGTCCGACAAGGGGCCTCCGAGAGACCCAGTACTTC. This codes for CASSPTRGLRETQYF.

The chain has TRBV6-5 and TRBJ2-3, with TRBD1 matching over 10 bases. The germline V gene has CDR1 MNHEY and CDR2 SVGAGI. The V gene end was trimmed by 2 bases and the J gene end by 5 bases; junction bases not matched to a gene: 4. This CDR3 is built from 15 residues. The CDR3 DNA follows: TGTGCCAGCAGTTACGGGACAGGGGTGGTAGATACGCAGTATTTT. Amino acid sequence: CASSYGTGVVDTQYF.

This chain links TRBV6-6 with TRBJ1-2, with 10 nucleotides matching TRBD1. Germline values: CDR1 MNHNY, CDR2 SVGAGI (reference sequence). The V segment lost 6 bases and the J segment 6 bases; nucleotides outside the gene matches: 4. This CDR3 comprises 13 residues. In nucleotides, the CDR3 is TGTGCCAGCAGCACGACAGGGGGCAATGGCTACACCTTC. Translation: CASSTTGGNGYTF.

This chain connects TRBV7-6 to TRBJ2-3; D not certain. The ends were cut back, 2 bases at V and 0 bases at J, with 9 bases in the middle. There are 15 residues in the CDR3. The germline CDR1 and CDR2 sequences are SGHVS and FNYEAQ. The CDR3 DNA reads as TGTGCCAGCAGCTTATATGACTCGAGCACAGATACGCAGTATTTT. It specifies CASSLYDSSTDTQYF.

The count of this clone is one. The genes are TRBV27 and TRBJ1-1; tentatively, D is TRBD1 (5 bases). CDR1 is MNHEY, CDR2 SMNVEV, per germline (reference sequence). Trimming took 8 bases from V and 4 from J, leaving 14 bases between them. The CDR3 totals 13 residues. CDR3 loop: CASGGHGGTEAFF. The DNA of the CDR3 is TGTGCCAGCGGCGGTCACGGGGGCACTGAAGCTTTCTTT.

This sequence joins TRBV6-2 or TRBV6-3 and TRBJ2-1; tentatively, D is TRBD1 (5 bases). Germline V lookup: CDR1 MNHEY, CDR2 SVGEGT. The length of the CDR3 is 16 residues. V lost 5 bases and J 3 bases, leaving 17 bases between the germline ends. CDR3 in DNA: TGTGCCAGCAGTCTCTACCTCCCGACAGTCTACAATGAGCAGTTCTTC. Its translation: CASSLYLPTVYNEQFF.